The source of this TCR beta chain is a study of regulatory T cells in long-lasting Graves disease. With iRepertoire HTBI primers and Arm-PCR of CDR3 regions, TCR beta libraries were built. In TCRdb, the multiplex PCR reads were re-called with MiXCR into one record per CDR3 protein. This sample yields about 620,000 distinct CDR3 sequences, of which 16% are seen a single time; around 19% belongs to the top ten. The CDR3 contains 16 residues. The germline gives CDR1 KGHSH, CDR2 LQKENI. V was cut by 4 bases and J by 5 bases, with 20 bases left in between. Documented time point: newly diagnosed GD, antithyroid drugs for less than 3 months. RNA from PBMCs was the source of the TCR library. Roughly 8.6 milliliters of peripheral blood were drawn into EDTA tubes. This sample was shared with a second study, whose subject was T cells in Graves' hyperthyroidism and ophthalmopathy. This second report adds: Uncontrolled infection, other autoimmune disease, pregnancy or lactation excluded patients. The HTBI set primed first-round TCR CDR3 RT-PCR.

Source: peripheral blood mononuclear cells (PBMCs), taken at new diagnosis, from a patient treated with antithyroid drugs. The V and J genes are TRBV18 and TRBJ1-1, with a tentative D call TRBD1 (6 bases). This TCR was recovered from a woman aged 25 to 45 with Graves disease. CDR3 coding DNA: TGTGCCAGCTCACGGACCCGACAGGACATTTTTACTGAAGCTTTCTTT. Protein sequence: CASSRTRQDIFTEAFF.